A single sample gave rise to the 2 T cell receptor beta chains below, sequenced in a study of regulatory T cells in long-lasting Graves disease (TCRdb year 2021). The time point tag for this specimen amounts to: persistent/refractory GD, antithyroid drugs over 5 years with positive TRAb. For both TCR sequencing and RNA sequencing, RNA was extracted from PBMCs in TRIzol. The receptor library was made with multiplex PCR. Sequencing relied on an Illumina HiSeq 4000. To build TCR beta libraries, CDR3 regions were amplified by Arm-PCR using iRepertoire HTBI primers. TCRdb trimmed public reads at Q25 via fastp, called clones via MiXCR and kept in-frame beta chains. CDR3 protein duplicates are merged, each entry listing the most common genes and DNA. The sample contains a few hundred thousand distinct CDR3 sequences, about 25% of them found a single time. The ten largest make up about 27% of the sample. The specimen was peripheral blood mononuclear cells (PBMCs), collected when the disease was refractory, from a patient treated with antithyroid drugs. The receptors were gathered from a female donor with Graves disease.

Many counts were recorded for this clonotype. The chain joins TRBV28 to TRBJ2-7, with a weak D call TRBD1 (6 bases). The CDR3 has 14 residues. Germline assignment: CDR1 MDHEN and CDR2 SYDVKM. V gave up 6 bases and J gave up 4 bases, with 16 bases separating them. This chain's CDR3 is CASRLRGRGYEQYF. As DNA, the CDR3 is TGTGCCAGCAGACTCAGGGGTCGAGGTTACGAGCAGTACTTC.

This clonotype came up many times. This chain links TRBV6-1 with TRBJ2-7; either TRBD1 or TRBD2 may supply D (7 bases each). There are 13 residues in the CDR3. V lost 4 bases to trimming and J lost 6 bases, with 13 bases between them. The germline CDR1 and CDR2 sequences are MNHNS and SASEGT. CDR3 in DNA: TGTGCCAGCAGTGCGGACAGGACTAGCGAGCAGTACTTC. Translated, it gives CASSADRTSEQYF.